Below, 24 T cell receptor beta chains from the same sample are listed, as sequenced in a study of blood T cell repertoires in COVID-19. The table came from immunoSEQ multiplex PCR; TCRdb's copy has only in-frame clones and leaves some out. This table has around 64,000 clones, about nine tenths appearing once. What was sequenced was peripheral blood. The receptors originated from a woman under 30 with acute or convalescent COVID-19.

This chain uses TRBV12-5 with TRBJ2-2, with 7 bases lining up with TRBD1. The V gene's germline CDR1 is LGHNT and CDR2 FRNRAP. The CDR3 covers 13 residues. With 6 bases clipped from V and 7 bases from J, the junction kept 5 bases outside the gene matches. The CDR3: CASGSQGIGELFF. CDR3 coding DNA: TGTGCTAGTGGATCACAGGGGATCGGGGAGCTGTTTTTT.

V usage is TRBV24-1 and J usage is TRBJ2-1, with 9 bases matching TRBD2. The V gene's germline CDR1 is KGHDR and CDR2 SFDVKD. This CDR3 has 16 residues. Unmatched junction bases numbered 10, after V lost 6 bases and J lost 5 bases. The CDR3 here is CATSTAGGRFDNEQFF. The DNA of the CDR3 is TGTGCCACCAGTACAGCGGGAGGAAGGTTCGACAATGAGCAGTTCTTC.

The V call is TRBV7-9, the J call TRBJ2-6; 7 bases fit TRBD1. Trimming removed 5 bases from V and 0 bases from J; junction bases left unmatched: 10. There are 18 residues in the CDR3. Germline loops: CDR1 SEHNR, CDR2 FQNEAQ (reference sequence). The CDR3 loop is CASSRDSIAGSGANVLTF. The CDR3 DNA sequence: TGTGCCAGCAGCCGGGACAGCATCGCCGGCTCTGGGGCCAACGTCCTGACTTTC.

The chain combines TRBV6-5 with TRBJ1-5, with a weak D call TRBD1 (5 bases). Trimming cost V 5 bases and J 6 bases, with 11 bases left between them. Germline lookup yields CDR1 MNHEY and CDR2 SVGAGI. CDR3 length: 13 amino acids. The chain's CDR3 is CASSPGMSQPQHF. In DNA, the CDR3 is TGTGCCAGCAGTCCAGGGATGAGTCAGCCCCAGCATTTT.

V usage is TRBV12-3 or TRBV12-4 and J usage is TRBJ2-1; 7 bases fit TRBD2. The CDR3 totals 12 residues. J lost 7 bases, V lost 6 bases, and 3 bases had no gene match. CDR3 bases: TGTGCCAGCAGATATAGCGGGAATGAGCAGTTCTTC. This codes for CASRYSGNEQFF.

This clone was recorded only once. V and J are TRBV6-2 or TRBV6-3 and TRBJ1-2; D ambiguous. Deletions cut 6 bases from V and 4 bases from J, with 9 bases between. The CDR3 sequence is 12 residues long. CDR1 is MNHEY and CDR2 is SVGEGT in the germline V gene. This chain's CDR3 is CASSELLYGYTF. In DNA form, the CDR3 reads TGTGCCAGCAGCGAACTCCTCTATGGCTACACCTTC.

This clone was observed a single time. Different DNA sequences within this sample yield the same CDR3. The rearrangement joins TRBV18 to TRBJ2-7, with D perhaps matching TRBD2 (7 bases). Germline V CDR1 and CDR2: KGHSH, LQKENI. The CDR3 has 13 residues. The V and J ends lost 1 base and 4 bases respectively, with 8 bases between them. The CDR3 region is CASSPQGGYEQYF. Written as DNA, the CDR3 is TGTGCCAGCTCACCACAGGGGGGGTACGAGCAGTACTTC.

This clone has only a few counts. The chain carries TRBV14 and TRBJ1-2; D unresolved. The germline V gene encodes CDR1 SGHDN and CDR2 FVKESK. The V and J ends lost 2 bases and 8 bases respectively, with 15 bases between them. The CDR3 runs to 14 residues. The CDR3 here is CASSQMSLLGGYTF. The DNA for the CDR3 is TGTGCCAGCAGCCAAATGAGCTTACTGGGCGGCTACACCTTC.

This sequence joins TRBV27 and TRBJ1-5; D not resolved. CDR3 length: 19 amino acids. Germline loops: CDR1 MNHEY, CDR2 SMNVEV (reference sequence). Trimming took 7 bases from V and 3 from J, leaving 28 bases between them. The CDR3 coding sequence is TGTGCCAGCACCCCCTGGTCGGGAGTGCGGATCCAAGTCAATCAGCCCCAGCATTTT. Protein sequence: CASTPWSGVRIQVNQPQHF.

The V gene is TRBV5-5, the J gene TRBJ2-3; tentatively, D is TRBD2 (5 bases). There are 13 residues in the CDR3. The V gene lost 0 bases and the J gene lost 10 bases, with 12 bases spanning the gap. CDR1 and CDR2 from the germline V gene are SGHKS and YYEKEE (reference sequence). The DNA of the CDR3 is TGTGCCAGCAGCTTGGACACTAGTTTGGCGCAGTATTTT. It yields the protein CASSLDTSLAQYF.

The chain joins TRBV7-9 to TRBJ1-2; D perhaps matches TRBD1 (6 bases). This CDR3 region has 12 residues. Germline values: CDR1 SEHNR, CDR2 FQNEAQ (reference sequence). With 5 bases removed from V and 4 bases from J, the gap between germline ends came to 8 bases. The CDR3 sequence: CASSLTGYGYTF. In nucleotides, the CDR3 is TGTGCCAGCAGCCTGACAGGCTATGGCTACACCTTC.

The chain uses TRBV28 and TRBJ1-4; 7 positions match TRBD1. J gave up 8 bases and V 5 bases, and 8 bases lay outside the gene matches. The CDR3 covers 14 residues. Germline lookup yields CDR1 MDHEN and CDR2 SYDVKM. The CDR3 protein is CASSKTGPGEKLFF. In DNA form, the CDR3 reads TGTGCCAGCAGTAAGACAGGGCCCGGGGAAAAACTGTTTTTT. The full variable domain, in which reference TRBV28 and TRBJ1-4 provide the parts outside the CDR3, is DVKVTQSSRYLVKRTGEKVFLECVQDMDHENMFWYRQDPGLGLRLIYFSYDVKMKEKGDIPEGYSVSREKKERFSLILESASTNQTSMYLCASSKTGPGEKLFFGSGTQLSVL.

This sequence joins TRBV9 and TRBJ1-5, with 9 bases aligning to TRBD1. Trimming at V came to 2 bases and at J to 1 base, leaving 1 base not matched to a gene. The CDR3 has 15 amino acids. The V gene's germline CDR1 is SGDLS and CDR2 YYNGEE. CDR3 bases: TGTGCCAGCAGCGTCGGGACAGGGAGCAATCAGCCCCAGCATTTT. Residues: CASSVGTGSNQPQHF.

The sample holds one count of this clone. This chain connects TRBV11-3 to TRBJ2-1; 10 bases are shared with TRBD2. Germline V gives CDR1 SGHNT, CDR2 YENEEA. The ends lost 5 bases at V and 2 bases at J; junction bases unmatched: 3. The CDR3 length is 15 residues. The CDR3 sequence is CASSLSGGAYNEQFF. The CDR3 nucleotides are TGTGCCAGCAGCCTAAGCGGGGGGGCCTACAATGAGCAGTTCTTC.

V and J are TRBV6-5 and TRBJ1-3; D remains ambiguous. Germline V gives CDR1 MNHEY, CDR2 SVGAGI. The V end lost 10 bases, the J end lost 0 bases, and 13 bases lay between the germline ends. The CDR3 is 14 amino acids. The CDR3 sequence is CATARDASGNTIYF. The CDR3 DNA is TGTGCCACTGCGCGAGATGCCTCTGGAAACACCATATATTTT.

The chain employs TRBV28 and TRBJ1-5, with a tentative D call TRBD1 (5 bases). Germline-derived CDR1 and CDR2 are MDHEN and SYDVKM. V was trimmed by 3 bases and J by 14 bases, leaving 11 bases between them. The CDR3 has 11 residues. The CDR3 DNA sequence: TGTGCCAGCAGTTTTGGGCGGGACGAGCATTTT. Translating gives CASSFGRDEHF.

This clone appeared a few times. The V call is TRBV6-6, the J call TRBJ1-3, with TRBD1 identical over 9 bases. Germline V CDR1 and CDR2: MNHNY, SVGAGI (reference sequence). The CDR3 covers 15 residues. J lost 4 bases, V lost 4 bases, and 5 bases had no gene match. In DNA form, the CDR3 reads TGTGCCAGCAGTTCACAGGGGGCAGAGGGAAACACCATATATTTT. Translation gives CASSSQGAEGNTIYF.

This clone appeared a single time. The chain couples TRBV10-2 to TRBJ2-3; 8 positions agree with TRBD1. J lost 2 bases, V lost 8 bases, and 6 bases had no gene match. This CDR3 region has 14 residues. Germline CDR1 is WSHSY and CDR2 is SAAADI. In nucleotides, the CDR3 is TGCGCCAGCGACGACAGGGGCGACACAGATACGCAGTATTTT. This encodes CASDDRGDTDTQYF.

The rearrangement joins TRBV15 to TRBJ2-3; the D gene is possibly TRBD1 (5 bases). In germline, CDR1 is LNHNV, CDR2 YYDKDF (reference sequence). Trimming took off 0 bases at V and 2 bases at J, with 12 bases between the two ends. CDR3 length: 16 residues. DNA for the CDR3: TGTGCCACCAGCAGAGAGTGGGGCAGAACCACAGATACGCAGTATTTT. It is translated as CATSREWGRTTDTQYF.

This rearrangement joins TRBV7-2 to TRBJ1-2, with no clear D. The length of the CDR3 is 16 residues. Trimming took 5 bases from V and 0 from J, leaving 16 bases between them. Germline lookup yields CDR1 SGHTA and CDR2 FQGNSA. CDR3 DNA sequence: TGTGCCAGCAGCCCCCGGGTCCCAGTCCCTAACTATGGCTACACCTTC. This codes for CASSPRVPVPNYGYTF. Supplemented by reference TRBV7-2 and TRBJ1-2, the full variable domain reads GAGVSQSPSNKVTEKGKDVELRCDPISGHTALYWYRQSLGQGLEFLIYFQGNSAPDKSGLPSDRFSAERTGGSVSTLTIQRTQQEDSAVYLCASSPRVPVPNYGYTFGSGTRLTVV.

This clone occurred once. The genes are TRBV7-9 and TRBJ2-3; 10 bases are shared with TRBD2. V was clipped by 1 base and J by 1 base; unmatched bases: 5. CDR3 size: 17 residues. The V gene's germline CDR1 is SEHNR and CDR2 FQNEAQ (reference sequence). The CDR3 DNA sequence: TGTGCCAGCAGCTTAGGAGGAGCGGGAGGGCGCACAGATACGCAGTATTTT. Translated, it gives CASSLGGAGGRTDTQYF.

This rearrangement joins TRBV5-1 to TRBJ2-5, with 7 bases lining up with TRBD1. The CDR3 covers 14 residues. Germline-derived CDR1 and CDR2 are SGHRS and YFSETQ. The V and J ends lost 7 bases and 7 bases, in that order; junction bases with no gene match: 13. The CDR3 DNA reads TGCGCCAGCCAAACAGGGGTAGATTATGGGACCCAGTACTTC. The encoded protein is CASQTGVDYGTQYF. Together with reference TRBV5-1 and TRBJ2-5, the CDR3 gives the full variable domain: KAGVTQTPRYLIKTRGQQVTLSCSPISGHRSVSWYQQTPGQGLQFLFEYFSETQRNKGNFPGRFSGRQFSNSRSEMNVSTLELGDSALYLCASQTGVDYGTQYFGPGTRLLVL.

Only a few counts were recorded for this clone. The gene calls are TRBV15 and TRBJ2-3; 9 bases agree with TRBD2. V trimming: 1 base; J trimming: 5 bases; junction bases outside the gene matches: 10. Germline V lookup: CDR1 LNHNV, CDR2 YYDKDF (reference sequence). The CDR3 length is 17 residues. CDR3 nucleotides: TGTGCCACCAGCAGAGGTGGATTGGCGGGGGGGCAAGATACGCAGTATTTT. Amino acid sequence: CATSRGGLAGGQDTQYF.

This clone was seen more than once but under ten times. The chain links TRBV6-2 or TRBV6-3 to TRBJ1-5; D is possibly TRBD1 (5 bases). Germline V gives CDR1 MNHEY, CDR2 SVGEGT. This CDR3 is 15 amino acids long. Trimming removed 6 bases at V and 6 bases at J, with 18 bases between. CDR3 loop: CASSQYGGTGQPQHF. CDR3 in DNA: TGTGCCAGCAGCCAGTACGGGGGAACGGGTCAGCCCCAGCATTTT.